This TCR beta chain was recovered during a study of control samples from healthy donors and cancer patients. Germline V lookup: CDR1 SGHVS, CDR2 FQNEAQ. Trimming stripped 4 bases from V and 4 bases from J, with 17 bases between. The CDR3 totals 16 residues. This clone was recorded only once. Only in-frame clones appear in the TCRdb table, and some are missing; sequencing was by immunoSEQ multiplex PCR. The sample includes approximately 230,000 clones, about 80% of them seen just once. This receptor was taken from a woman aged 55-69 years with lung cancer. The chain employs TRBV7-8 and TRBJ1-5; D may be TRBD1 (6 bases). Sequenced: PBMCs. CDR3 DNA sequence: TGTGCCAGCAGCTCCCACAGGGTCGGGGTAAATCAGCCCCAGCATTTT. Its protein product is CASSSHRVGVNQPQHF.